The rows below give T cell receptor beta chains drawn from one sample of a study of T cells in Graves' hyperthyroidism and ophthalmopathy. A single record per CDR3 protein comes from TCRdb applying MiXCR to the multiplex PCR reads. The repertoire includes 75,000 to 100,000 distinct CDR3 sequences, approximately 40% of them detected once, and about a tenth sits in the top ten. The sequenced sample was peripheral blood or thyroid tissue (not recorded which). Receptor source: a woman aged 30 to 39 with Graves' hyperthyroidism. Each CDR3 is given with its conserved first and last residue. Each record gives: CDR3 length, D gene, J gene, clone size, V gene, CDR3 protein, CDR3 DNA. The D gene is left open where the match is weak. Clone size, where shown, is once, few, many, or a class for clones that have expanded.

>16|.|TRBJ1-2|many|TRBV7-9
CASSSPKWGAGYGYTF
TGTGCCAGCAGCTCTCCTAAGTGGGGTGCTGGTTATGGCTACACCTTC
>20|.|TRBJ1-6|.|TRBV19
CVSSGSARDEYRSYNSPLHF
TGTGTCAGTAGTGGCAGTGCTAGAGATGAATATAGATCCTATAATTCACCCCTCCACTTT
>16|.|TRBJ1-2|.|TRBV7-9
CASSLLGFGESYGYTF
TGTGCCAGCAGCCTCCTCGGATTCGGGGAATCCTATGGCTACACCTTC
>12|.|TRBJ2-7|.|TRBV7-9
CASSLPGSERYF
TGTGCCAGTAGCCTTCCCGGGAGCGAGCGGTACTTC
>12|.|TRBJ2-7|.|TRBV29-1
CSVETENYEQYF
TGCAGCGTTGAGACAGAAAACTACGAGCAGTACTTC
>15|TRBD1|TRBJ1-4|.|TRBV15
CATSRDRTGVRKLLF
TGTGCCACCAGCAGAGACCGGACAGGGGTACGAAAACTGCTTTTT
>14|.|TRBJ2-5|many|TRBV5-8
CASSWRPASKTQYF
TGTGCCAGCAGCTGGCGACCAGCCAGCAAGACCCAGTACTTC
>17|TRBD1|TRBJ2-3|many|TRBV7-2
CASSHRVVGGSTDTQYF
TGTGCCAGCAGTCACCGGGTCGTAGGGGGCAGCACAGATACGCAGTATTTT
>11|.|TRBJ1-2|many|TRBV28
CASSSYEEIAF
TGTGCCAGCAGTTCCTATGAGGAGATCGCCTTC
>16|TRBD1|TRBJ2-7|many|TRBV14
CASSHLADRPVGEQYF
TGTGCCAGCAGCCACCTTGCGGACAGGCCGGTGGGGGAGCAGTACTTC
>13|.|TRBJ2-7|once|TRBV7-2
CASSWDPSYEQYF
TGTGCCAGCAGCTGGGACCCCAGTTACGAGCAGTACTTC
>14|.|TRBJ2-7|.|TRBV7-3
CASRRGGTGSEQYF
TGTGCCAGCAGGAGAGGAGGGACCGGTTCCGAGCAGTACTTC
>15|.|TRBJ2-7|many|TRBV28
CASSRPPVGSYEQYF
TGTGCCAGCAGTCGCCCCCCGGTAGGGAGCTACGAGCAGTACTTC
>13|TRBD2|TRBJ2-5|.|TRBV15
CATSGGSTETQYF
TGTGCCACCAGCGGCGGGAGCACAGAGACCCAGTACTTC
>15|.|TRBJ1-5|many|TRBV28
CASSLGTANNQPQHF
TGTGCCAGCAGTTTAGGAACAGCAAATAATCAGCCCCAGCATTTT
>14|.|TRBJ2-3|many|TRBV20-1
CSAREGSATNTQYF
TGCAGTGCTAGAGAAGGTTCGGCTACAAATACGCAGTATTTT
>13|TRBD1|TRBJ2-3|.|TRBV12-3/TRBV12-4
CASSYQGEDTQYF
TGTGCCAGCAGTTACCAGGGGGAAGATACGCAGTATTTT
>15|.|TRBJ2-3|many|TRBV24-1
CATSDLGKDGDTQYF
TGTGCCACCAGTGATTTGGGGAAGGACGGGGATACGCAGTATTTT
>16|TRBD1|TRBJ2-2|many|TRBV7-9
CASSFRKGAYTGELFF
TGTGCCAGCAGCTTTCGTAAGGGGGCTTACACCGGGGAGCTGTTTTTT
>14|TRBD2|TRBJ2-7|many|TRBV9
CASSVGLAGIEQYF
TGTGCCAGCAGCGTAGGACTAGCGGGAATCGAGCAGTACTTC
>17|.|TRBJ2-7|many|TRBV3-1
CASSQDGNSVPRYEQYF
TGTGCCAGCAGCCAAGACGGAAATAGCGTACCGCGATACGAGCAGTACTTC
>13|.|TRBJ1-2|.|TRBV7-9
CASSQGRAYGYTF
TGTGCCAGCAGCCAAGGGAGGGCCTATGGCTACACCTTC
>11|.|TRBJ2-7|many|TRBV3-1
CASSPGYEQYF
TGTGCCAGCAGCCCGGGCTACGAGCAGTACTTC
>11|.|TRBJ1-2|.|TRBV9
CATQGGDGYTF
TGTGCCACCCAGGGTGGCGATGGCTACACCTTC
>13|TRBD2|TRBJ2-5|.|TRBV20-1
CSAPREGQETQYF
TGCAGTGCCCCCAGGGAGGGGCAAGAGACCCAGTACTTC
>11|.|TRBJ2-7|.|TRBV7-9
CASGLHYEQYF
TGTGCCAGCGGCCTGCACTACGAGCAGTACTTC
>12|.|TRBJ2-7|many|TRBV2
CASSETVVEQYF
TGTGCCAGCAGCGAGACAGTAGTCGAGCAGTACTTC
>17|.|TRBJ2-5|many|TRBV2
CASSEGRSRALRETQYF
TGTGCCAGCAGTGAAGGGAGAAGTCGAGCCCTCCGGGAGACCCAGTACTTC
>14|.|TRBJ2-7|many|TRBV6-5
CASSTRDNSYEQYF
TGTGCCAGCAGTACCCGGGACAACTCCTACGAGCAGTACTTC